Presented here are 9 T cell receptor beta chains from one specimen sequenced in a study of blood T cell repertoires in COVID-19. This table comes from immunoSEQ multiplex PCR, and its TCRdb copy is limited to in-frame clones, with some not included. The sample holds about 80,000 clones, about four fifths seen once. The material sequenced was peripheral blood. The receptors here all came from an elderly man with active or convalescent COVID-19.

CDR3 nucleotide sequence: TGTGCCAGCTCGCCATACTCTAGCGGGGGGGAAAATGAGCAGTTCTTC. Translated: CASSPYSSGGENEQFF. The V call is TRBV18, the J call TRBJ2-1, with 12 bases that match TRBD2. Germline CDR1 reads KGHSH; CDR2 reads LQKENI. This CDR3 spans 16 amino acids. J gave up 7 bases and V 6 bases, and 10 bases lay outside the gene matches.

V usage is TRBV6-1 and J usage is TRBJ2-7; 10 bases agree with TRBD1. Trimming cost V 11 bases and J 5 bases; bases outside gene matches: 12. Germline lookup yields CDR1 MNHNS and CDR2 SASEGT. The CDR3 is 14 residues long. CDR3: CALRRGQGSHEQYF. The CDR3 coding sequence is TGTGCCCTTCGTCGGGGACAGGGGTCCCACGAGCAGTACTTC.

The table lists this clone with a few counts. This chain joins TRBV5-5 and TRBJ1-1; the match to TRBD1 covers 8 bases. CDR3 size: 13 residues. Losses at the gene ends were 0 bases for V and 8 bases for J; bases not matched to a gene: 3. CDR1 SGHKS and CDR2 YYEKEE come from the germline V gene (reference sequence). In DNA, the CDR3 is TGTGCCAGCAGCTTGGTAGGGGACAGGGAAGCTTTCTTT. This sequence encodes CASSLVGDREAFF. Full variable domain (rest looked up from reference TRBV5-5 and TRBJ1-1): DAGVTQSPTHLIKTRGQQVTLRCSPISGHKSVSWYQQVLGQGPQFIFQYYEKEERGRGNFPDRFSARQFPNYSSELNVNALLLGDSALYLCASSLVGDREAFFGQGTRLTVV.

This clone was counted once. This sequence joins TRBV5-1 and TRBJ1-4; TRBD1 aligns across 8 bases. V was pared by 2 bases and J by 5 bases, with 2 bases of the junction left unmatched. This CDR3 contains 14 residues. Germline V lookup: CDR1 SGHRS, CDR2 YFSETQ. The DNA for the CDR3 is TGCGCCAGCAGCTTCGACAGGGGAAATGAAAAACTGTTTTTT. Amino acid sequence: CASSFDRGNEKLFF.

V usage is TRBV24-1 and J usage is TRBJ1-5; 9 bases agree with TRBD1. The CDR3 is 17 amino acids. CDR1 and CDR2 (germline): KGHDR, SFDVKD. V was clipped by 2 bases and J by 6 bases; unmatched bases: 10. The DNA of the CDR3 is TGTGCCACCAGTGATTCCTCCGGACAGGGGTCAGGTCAGCCCCAGCATTTT. This gives the protein CATSDSSGQGSGQPQHF.

In its sample, this clone was seen once. This chain connects TRBV11-2 to TRBJ2-3; perhaps TRBD1 as D (6 bases). The CDR3 runs to 16 residues. Germline assignment: CDR1 SGHAT and CDR2 FQNNGV. Trimming removed 0 bases at V and 6 bases at J, with 16 bases between. CDR3 coding DNA: TGTGCCAGCAGCTTAGATCTGATCACAGGGCGCGATACGCAGTATTTT. It translates to CASSLDLITGRDTQYF.

The chain links TRBV5-1 to TRBJ1-3, with a weak D call TRBD1 (6 bases). V was trimmed by 0 bases and J by 0 bases, leaving 10 bases between them. CDR3 length: 16 residues. Germline lookup yields CDR1 SGHRS and CDR2 YFSETQ. The chain's CDR3 is CASSLAPDSSGNTIYF. The DNA for the CDR3 is TGCGCCAGCAGCTTGGCCCCGGACAGCTCTGGAAACACCATATATTTT.

This clone was seen more than once but under ten times. The chain carries TRBV5-1 and TRBJ1-1; D ambiguous. Trimming shortened V by 0 bases and J by 1 base, and 10 bases separated the two germline ends. The CDR3 is made up of 15 amino acids. CDR1 SGHRS and CDR2 YFSETQ come from the germline V gene. The CDR3, as DNA: TGCGCCAGCAGCTTGGGAGGGTTCAAGAACACTGAAGCTTTCTTT. Translating it yields CASSLGGFKNTEAFF.

This chain joins TRBV5-6 and TRBJ1-2, with 10 bases fitting TRBD1. The germline V gene encodes CDR1 SGHDT and CDR2 YYEEEE. Unmatched junction bases numbered 12, after V lost 3 bases and J lost 7 bases. This CDR3 contains 16 residues. The CDR3 nucleotides read TGTGCCAGCAGCTACCCCGGGACAGGGGATTTTGGTGGCTACACCTTC. Amino acid sequence: CASSYPGTGDFGGYTF.